Below, 22 T cell receptor beta chains from the same sample are listed, as sequenced in a study of siplizumab effects on memory and regulatory T cells. Here immunoSEQ multiplex PCR was the method, and the copy in TCRdb shows in-frame clones only, minus some. The table lists about 40,000 clones, approximately 88% of them singletons. Material: naive CD4+ T cells sorted from blood. The receptors come from a human donor in good health.

The chain recombines TRBV6-1 with TRBJ1-2; no reliable D call. The germline CDR1 and CDR2 sequences are MNHNS and SASEGT. V lost 6 bases to trimming and J lost 7 bases, with 6 bases between them. The CDR3 totals 10 residues. CDR3: CASREGGYTF. The CDR3 nucleotides are TGTGCCAGCAGAGAGGGTGGCTACACCTTC.

The CDR3 sequence is CASSLVYGAHQPQHF. Written as DNA, the CDR3 is TGCGCCAGCAGCTTGGTTTATGGGGCGCATCAGCCCCAGCATTTT. The chain is built from TRBV5-1 and TRBJ1-5; tentative D call: TRBD1 (5 bases). Germline V gene data show CDR1 as SGHRS and CDR2 as YFSETQ. V was shortened by 0 bases and J by 5 bases, with 12 bases between the two germline ends. The CDR3 consists of 15 residues.

This clone appeared a single time. The rearrangement uses TRBV7-2 and TRBJ2-5, with TRBD2 matching over 13 bases. Germline trimming cut 5 bases from V and 4 bases from J; bases unmatched to any gene: 4. In germline, CDR1 is SGHTA, CDR2 FQGNSA. This CDR3 has 15 amino acids. The CDR3 spells CASSTGLAGIETQYF. The CDR3 DNA reads as TGTGCCAGCAGCACGGGACTAGCGGGGATAGAGACCCAGTACTTC.

The gene calls are TRBV7-6 and TRBJ2-3; 10 bases are a match to TRBD1. J gave up 1 base and V 4 bases, and 2 bases lay outside the gene matches. CDR1 is SGHVS, CDR2 FNYEAQ, per germline. CDR3 length: 15 residues. DNA for the CDR3: TGTGCCAGCAGCTGGGGGACAGGGGGCACAGATACGCAGTATTTT. Encoded protein: CASSWGTGGTDTQYF.

This chain uses TRBV2 with TRBJ1-1; perhaps TRBD1 as D (5 bases). The V end was cut by 6 bases, the J end by 4 bases, with 12 bases between. Germline V lookup: CDR1 SNHLY, CDR2 FYNNEI. The CDR3 covers 13 residues. The CDR3 reads CASSRDSGTEAFF. CDR3 nucleotide sequence: TGTGCCAGCAGCAGGGATAGTGGCACTGAAGCTTTCTTT. Variable domain in full (rest from reference TRBV2 and TRBJ1-1): EPEVTQTPSHQVTQMGQEVILRCVPISNHLYFYWYRQILGQKVEFLVSFYNNEISEKSEIFDDQFSVERPDGSNFTLKIRSTKLEDSAMYFCASSRDSGTEAFFGQGTRLTVV.

The rearrangement links TRBV27 to TRBJ1-5, with D possibly TRBD1 on 5 matching bases. V was trimmed by 5 bases and J by 6 bases, leaving 11 bases between them. The CDR3 sequence is 13 residues long. CDR1 and CDR2 (germline): MNHEY, SMNVEV (reference sequence). This CDR3 is CASSGDFSQPQHF. In DNA, the CDR3 is TGTGCCAGCAGTGGGGACTTTTCTCAGCCCCAGCATTTT.

The V call is TRBV5-6, the J call TRBJ1-1, with D unclear. This CDR3 is 14 amino acids long. The V end lost 0 bases, the J end lost 0 bases, and 6 bases lay between the germline ends. In germline, CDR1 is SGHDT, CDR2 YYEEEE. The CDR3 DNA reads as TGTGCCAGCAGCTTGGTACACTTGAACACTGAAGCTTTCTTT. Translated, it gives CASSLVHLNTEAFF.

This chain connects TRBV19 to TRBJ1-2; TRBD1 might be the D (5 bases). The CDR3 covers 12 residues. Trimming took off 3 bases at V and 3 bases at J, with 5 bases between the two ends. Germline CDR1 reads LNHDA; CDR2 reads SQIVND (reference sequence). The chain's CDR3 is CASSMTDYGYTF. The CDR3 DNA is TGTGCCAGTAGTATGACAGACTATGGCTACACCTTC.

The chain links TRBV14 to TRBJ2-7, with 10 bases lining up with TRBD1. The V gene's germline CDR1 is SGHDN and CDR2 FVKESK. J was trimmed by 0 bases and V by 10 bases; bases with no gene match: 3. This CDR3 has 13 amino acids. DNA of the CDR3: TGTGCCACCGGGACAGGGGACTCCTACGAGCAGTACTTC. Translated: CATGTGDSYEQYF.

The chain is built from TRBV6-1 and TRBJ2-7; no reliable D call. Germline V gene sequence: CDR1 MNHNS, CDR2 SASEGT. The CDR3 extends over 13 amino acids. V lost 6 bases and J 0 bases, leaving 9 bases between the germline ends. CDR3 amino acids: CASRESASYEQYF. CDR3 DNA sequence: TGTGCCAGCAGGGAGTCAGCCTCCTACGAGCAGTACTTC.

The chain combines TRBV11-2 with TRBJ2-1; 10 bases fit TRBD2. The CDR3 has 16 amino acids. The germline gives CDR1 SGHAT, CDR2 FQNNGV. Trimming cost V 5 bases and J 2 bases; bases outside gene matches: 6. CDR3 in amino acids: CASSQILAGPYNEQFF. CDR3 bases: TGTGCCAGCAGCCAAATACTAGCGGGGCCCTACAATGAGCAGTTCTTC.

The chain joins TRBV23-1 to TRBJ1-4; weak D call: TRBD1 (6 bases). TRBV23-1 is classed as an ORF, of uncertain function. V lost 4 bases, J lost 7 bases, and 13 bases lay in between. The CDR3 extends over 14 amino acids. The CDR3 reads CASSRGPTGEKLFF. In DNA, the CDR3 is TGCGCCAGCAGTCGGGGGCCAACGGGTGAAAAACTGTTTTTT.

The chain combines TRBV5-1 with TRBJ2-5, with D maybe TRBD2 (6 bases). Trimming cost V 3 bases and J 0 bases, with 12 bases left between them. The CDR3 runs to 15 residues. Germline V CDR1 and CDR2: SGHRS, YFSETQ. The CDR3 sequence: CASSWAGRNQETQYF. The CDR3 bases are TGCGCCAGCAGCTGGGCGGGGCGGAACCAAGAGACCCAGTACTTC.

The V gene is TRBV9, the J gene TRBJ2-3; D possibly corresponds to TRBD2 (6 bases). The V gene lost 4 bases and the J gene lost 3 bases, with 18 bases spanning the gap. The CDR3 loop spans 16 amino acids. Germline CDR1 SGDLS, CDR2 YYNGEE. CDR3: CASSPQVRLDTDTQYF. The CDR3 coding sequence is TGTGCCAGCAGCCCCCAGGTTAGACTAGATACAGATACGCAGTATTTT. Drawing the rest from reference TRBV9 and TRBJ2-3, the complete variable domain is DSGVTQTPKHLITATGQRVTLRCSPRSGDLSVYWYQQSLDQGLQFLIQYYNGEERAKGNILERFSAQQFPDLHSELNLSSLELGDSALYFCASSPQVRLDTDTQYFGPGTRLTVL.

The rearrangement joins TRBV2 to TRBJ2-7; TRBD1 matches 8 bases. The V and J ends lost 7 bases and 2 bases, in that order; junction bases with no gene match: 7. The CDR3 sequence is 14 residues long. Per germline, CDR1 SNHLY and CDR2 FYNNEI. DNA of the CDR3: TGTGCCAGCAAGTCGGCAGGGGGCCCCTACGAGCAGTACTTC. Its translation is CASKSAGGPYEQYF.

This sequence joins TRBV7-3 and TRBJ2-2; D possibly corresponds to TRBD1 (6 bases). CDR3 length: 15 residues. Trimming shortened V by 5 bases and J by 4 bases, and 14 bases separated the two germline ends. Germline CDR1 is SGHTA and CDR2 is FQGTGA. This chain's CDR3 is CASSREGGFTGELFF. As DNA, the CDR3 is TGTGCCAGCAGCCGTGAAGGGGGTTTCACCGGGGAGCTGTTTTTT.

The chain couples TRBV6-5 to TRBJ1-2, with D tentatively TRBD1 (5 bases). With 0 bases removed from V and 4 bases from J, the gap between germline ends came to 12 bases. Germline CDR1 reads MNHEY; CDR2 reads SVGAGI. There are 15 residues in the CDR3. The chain's CDR3 is CASSYSIQGSYGYTF. The CDR3 DNA reads TGTGCCAGCAGTTACTCGATCCAGGGTAGCTATGGCTACACCTTC.

The CDR3 bases are TGTGCCAGTACCCCGGTTGGAGCGGGGGCGCGGGGCTACACCTTC. Translated: CASTPVGAGARGYTF. The V gene is TRBV19, the J gene TRBJ1-2, with a weak D call TRBD1 (6 bases). Germline-derived CDR1 and CDR2 are LNHDA and SQIVND (reference sequence). V lost 7 bases to trimming and J lost 8 bases, with 23 bases between them. This CDR3 contains 15 residues. The full variable domain, rest sourced from reference TRBV19 and TRBJ1-2, is DGGITQSPKYLFRKEGQNVTLSCEQNLNHDAMYWYRQDPGQGLRLIYYSQIVNDFQKGDIAEGYSVSREKKESFPLTVTSAQKNPTAFYLCASTPVGAGARGYTFGSGTRLTVV.

The chain recombines TRBV7-9 with TRBJ1-2; D is perhaps TRBD1 (6 bases). V dropped 5 bases and J dropped 5 bases, with 12 bases sitting between them. The CDR3 runs to 13 residues. CDR1 and CDR2 (germline): SEHNR, FQNEAQ (reference sequence). The CDR3 here is CASSAQQGYGYTF. The CDR3 bases are TGTGCCAGCAGCGCACAACAGGGTTATGGCTACACCTTC.

This chain joins TRBV6-4 and TRBJ2-3; TRBD2 aligns across 11 bases. J was trimmed by 5 bases and V by 6 bases; bases with no gene match: 10. Germline loops: CDR1 MRHNA, CDR2 SNTAGT. The CDR3 spans 16 residues. The CDR3 DNA reads as TGTGCCAGCAGGTCCCTAGCGGGAGGAGTTGGAGATACGCAGTATTTT. This translates into CASRSLAGGVGDTQYF.

The J gene is TRBJ2-2, the V gene TRBV11-2, with D maybe TRBD1 (5 bases). The CDR3 runs to 16 residues. With 5 bases removed from V and 0 bases from J, the gap between germline ends came to 13 bases. The V gene's germline CDR1 is SGHAT and CDR2 FQNNGV. The CDR3 region has the DNA TGTGCCAGCAGCCTCGGACACAAAGCGAACACCGGGGAGCTGTTTTTT. This translates into CASSLGHKANTGELFF.

The V and J genes are TRBV28 and TRBJ2-2; maybe TRBD1 (6 bases). From germline, CDR1 is MDHEN and CDR2 SYDVKM. This CDR3 has 14 residues. The germline V and J ends were trimmed by 4 bases and 2 bases, with 8 bases remaining between them. The CDR3 region is CASSSGQNTGELFF. DNA of the CDR3: TGTGCCAGCAGTTCGGGACAAAACACCGGGGAGCTGTTTTTT.